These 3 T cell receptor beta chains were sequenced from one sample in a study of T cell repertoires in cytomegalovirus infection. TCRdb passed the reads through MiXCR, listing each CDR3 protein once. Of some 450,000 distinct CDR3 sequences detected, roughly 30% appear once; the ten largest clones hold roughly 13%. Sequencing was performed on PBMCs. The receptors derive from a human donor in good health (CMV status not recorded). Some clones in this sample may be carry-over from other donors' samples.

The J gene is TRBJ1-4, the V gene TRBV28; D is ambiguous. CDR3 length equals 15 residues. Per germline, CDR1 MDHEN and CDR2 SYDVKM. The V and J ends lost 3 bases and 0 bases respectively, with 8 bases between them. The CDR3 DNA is TGTGCCAGCAGTTTCCCAACCGCAACTAATGAAAAACTGTTTTTT. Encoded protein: CASSFPTATNEKLFF.

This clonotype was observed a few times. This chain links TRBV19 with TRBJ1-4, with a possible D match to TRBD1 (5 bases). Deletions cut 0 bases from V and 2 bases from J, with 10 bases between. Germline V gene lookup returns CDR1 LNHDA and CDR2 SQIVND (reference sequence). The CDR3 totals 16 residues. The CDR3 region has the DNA TGTGCCAGTAGTATAGACGGGGGAACGACTAATGAAAAACTGTTTTTT. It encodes CASSIDGGTTNEKLFF.

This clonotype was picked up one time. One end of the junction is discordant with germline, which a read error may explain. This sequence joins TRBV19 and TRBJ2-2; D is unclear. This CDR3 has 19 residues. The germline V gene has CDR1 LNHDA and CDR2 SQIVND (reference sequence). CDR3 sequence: CASSILANVHPSNTGELFF. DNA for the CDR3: TGTGCCAGTAGTATCCTTGCCAACGTTCACCCCTCGAACACCGGCGAGCTGTTTTTT.